These 17 T cell receptor beta chains share one sample of origin, sequenced in a study of blood T cell repertoires in COVID-19. Method: immunoSEQ multiplex PCR; TCRdb's copy keeps in-frame clones and lacks some. The repertoire has 110,000 to 150,000 clones, about nine tenths of them found once; the top ten carry approximately 10%. What was sequenced was peripheral blood. The receptors come from a man over 45 with active or convalescent COVID-19.

This rearrangement joins TRBV2 to TRBJ1-5; 7 nucleotides line up with TRBD1. The V segment lost 5 bases and the J segment 1 base; nucleotides outside the gene matches: 2. The CDR3 is 14 amino acids. The germline CDR1 and CDR2 sequences are SNHLY and FYNNEI. CDR3 residues: CASSSQGSNQPQHF. The CDR3 DNA reads as TGTGCCAGCAGTTCACAGGGGAGCAATCAGCCCCAGCATTTT.

V is TRBV29-1 and J is TRBJ2-5; D is uncertain. Germline assignment: CDR1 SQVTM and CDR2 ANQGSEA. The V end was cut by 6 bases, the J end by 6 bases, with 11 bases between. The CDR3 consists of 11 residues. The CDR3 sequence: CSVTRIKTQYF. Here the CDR3 DNA reads TGCAGCGTCACACGTATAAAGACCCAGTACTTC.

The V call is TRBV9, the J call TRBJ2-7; TRBD2 aligns across 10 bases. V was clipped by 1 base and J by 2 bases; unmatched bases: 9. CDR3 length: 17 amino acids. CDR1 and CDR2 (germline): SGDLS, YYNGEE. CDR3 residues: CASSVRGDLAGAYEQYF. In nucleotides, the CDR3 is TGTGCCAGCAGCGTAAGAGGGGATCTAGCGGGAGCCTACGAGCAGTACTTC.

The chain has TRBV29-1 and TRBJ2-5; 8 nucleotides agree with TRBD2. This CDR3 spans 14 amino acids. V lost 3 bases and J lost 5; bases outside the gene matches: 8. The germline V gene encodes CDR1 SQVTM and CDR2 ANQGSEA. The CDR3 loop reads CSVDGLASLETQYF. The CDR3 nucleotides read TGCAGCGTTGATGGACTAGCTTCTCTGGAGACCCAGTACTTC.

The chain employs TRBV24-1 and TRBJ1-5; D unresolved. Germline V gene lookup returns CDR1 KGHDR and CDR2 SFDVKD. The CDR3 has 12 residues. The V end lost 1 base, the J end lost 5 bases, and 2 bases lay between the germline ends. DNA for the CDR3: TGTGCCACCAGTGATTTCGATCAGCCCCAGCATTTT. This gives the protein CATSDFDQPQHF.

The CDR3 loop reads CASSQDSGGDYGYTF. Written as DNA, the CDR3 is TGTGCCAGCAGCCAAGATAGCGGGGGGGACTATGGCTACACCTTC. This chain connects TRBV4-2 to TRBJ1-2, with D tentatively TRBD1 (5 bases). The germline CDR1 and CDR2 sequences are LGHNA and YNFKEQ. Trimming stripped 0 bases from V and 3 bases from J, with 11 bases between. The CDR3 loop spans 15 amino acids.

V gene TRBV10-3 combines with J gene TRBJ2-7; TRBD2 matches at 10 bases. The germline V gene has CDR1 ENHRY and CDR2 SYGVKD. The V and J ends lost 3 bases and 3 bases, in that order; junction bases with no gene match: 5. The CDR3 spans 15 residues. The CDR3 protein is CAISDPSGSHYEQYF. The CDR3 DNA follows: TGTGCCATCAGTGACCCTAGCGGGAGCCACTACGAGCAGTACTTC.

V gene TRBV27 combines with J gene TRBJ2-1; 9 positions match TRBD2. J was trimmed by 7 bases and V by 4 bases; bases with no gene match: 8. The CDR3 runs 15 residues. CDR1 and CDR2 from the germline V gene are MNHEY and SMNVEV (reference sequence). The CDR3 bases are TGTGCCAGCAGTTCTGTCTTCAGCGGGAGGAATGAGCAGTTCTTC. Its protein product is CASSSVFSGRNEQFF.

V and J are TRBV29-1 and TRBJ1-6; the match to TRBD1 covers 7 bases. The germline V gene has CDR1 SQVTM and CDR2 ANQGSEA. The CDR3 loop spans 14 amino acids. J gave up 7 bases and V 6 bases, and 9 bases lay outside the gene matches. The CDR3 loop reads CSVATGTDNSPLHF. CDR3 coding DNA: TGCAGCGTGGCCACCGGGACAGACAATTCACCCCTCCACTTT.

V is TRBV11-2 and J is TRBJ2-7, with 7 bases that match TRBD1. The V and J ends lost 0 bases and 3 bases, in that order; junction bases with no gene match: 5. The CDR3 contains 15 residues. The germline V gene has CDR1 SGHAT and CDR2 FQNNGV. The CDR3 loop reads CASSLDPGQIYEQYF. For the CDR3, the DNA is TGTGCCAGCAGCTTAGACCCGGGACAGATCTACGAGCAGTACTTC.

This chain joins TRBV6-4 and TRBJ2-1; 9 positions agree with TRBD2. This CDR3 is 15 amino acids long. CDR1 is MRHNA, CDR2 SNTAGT, per germline. J was trimmed by 7 bases and V by 5 bases; bases with no gene match: 9. The CDR3 nucleotides read TGTGCCAGCAGTACTATAGCGGGAGTAGGTAATGAGCAGTTCTTC. Protein sequence: CASSTIAGVGNEQFF.

The chain is built from TRBV12-3 or TRBV12-4 and TRBJ1-2, with D hard to call. The ends were cut back, 3 bases at V and 2 bases at J, with 7 bases in the middle. CDR3 size: 13 residues. CDR3 DNA sequence: TGTGCCAGCAGTTTCGGGGAAAACTATGGCTACACCTTC. Translated, it gives CASSFGENYGYTF.

This sequence joins TRBV19 and TRBJ2-2; 8 nucleotides line up with TRBD2. This CDR3 comprises 16 residues. In germline, CDR1 is LNHDA, CDR2 SQIVND (reference sequence). Losses at the gene ends were 3 bases for V and 5 bases for J; bases not matched to a gene: 8. This CDR3 reads CASSIPGSGKTGELFF. The CDR3 DNA sequence: TGTGCCAGTAGTATCCCGGGTAGCGGGAAGACCGGGGAGCTGTTTTTT.

The chain employs TRBV5-1 and TRBJ2-3, with 10 bases fitting TRBD2. Germline values: CDR1 SGHRS, CDR2 YFSETQ. CDR3 size: 14 residues. V lost 5 bases to trimming and J lost 3 bases; unmatched junction nucleotides: 3. CDR3 nucleotides: TGCGCCAGCAGTGCTAGCGGGAGTACAGATACGCAGTATTTT. Translation: CASSASGSTDTQYF.

The V gene is TRBV3-1 (or the pseudogene TRBV3-2), the J gene TRBJ2-3; the match to TRBD1 covers 7 bases. With V trimmed by 2 bases and J by 6 bases, 2 bases remained unmatched. The CDR3 has 13 residues. Germline V gene lookup returns CDR1 LGHDT and CDR2 YNNKEL (reference sequence). The CDR3 region is CASSQSTGDTQYF. The CDR3 DNA follows: TGTGCCAGCAGCCAATCGACAGGGGATACGCAGTATTTT.

The chain has TRBV21-1 and TRBJ2-6; TRBD2 is taken as the D call from the table, unchecked against the DNA. TRBV21-1 is deemed a pseudogene. The CDR3 is 23 residues long. CDR3 amino acids: CASNPIGPERLAGFSSGANVLTF. Here the CDR3 DNA reads TGTGCCAGCAACCCAATAGGGCCCGAGAGGCTAGCGGGATTCTCCTCTGGGGCCAACGTCCTGACTTTC.

This chain joins TRBV9 and TRBJ2-1, with 9 bases fitting TRBD2. The CDR3 is 17 amino acids. The germline V gene has CDR1 SGDLS and CDR2 YYNGEE. V lost 0 bases, J lost 1 base, and 5 bases stayed unmatched. The CDR3 loop is CASSVGAGGPSYNEQFF. For the CDR3, the DNA is TGTGCCAGCAGCGTAGGGGCGGGAGGGCCTTCCTACAATGAGCAGTTCTTC. The full variable domain, in which reference TRBV9 and TRBJ2-1 provide the parts outside the CDR3, is DSGVTQTPKHLITATGQRVTLRCSPRSGDLSVYWYQQSLDQGLQFLIQYYNGEERAKGNILERFSAQQFPDLHSELNLSSLELGDSALYFCASSVGAGGPSYNEQFFGPGTRLTVL.